This entry is about one TCR beta chain. Authors' data handling: Amplification from reference gene primers served as the basis for estimated nucleated cell counts. The table came from immunoSEQ multiplex PCR; TCRdb's copy has only in-frame clones and leaves some out. V and J calls and clone size follow that table, whereas D and trimming were derived from the DNA. The data contain 200,000 to 250,000 clones, around 90% of them seen just once; the ten biggest clones take up approximately 1.2%. The data were obtained in a study of blood T cell repertoires in COVID-19. The overall study: Whether acute or convalescent, the COVID-19 samples came from the United States, Italy and Spain. T cells, B-cell-depleted T cells, or PBMCs supplied cDNA or gDNA.

With 9 bases clipped from V and 0 bases from J, the junction kept 8 bases outside the gene matches. The CDR3 is 14 amino acids. Germline values: CDR1 SNHLY, CDR2 FYNNEI. The TCR originated in a man aged 25 to 40 with acute or convalescent COVID-19. The chain combines TRBV2 with TRBJ2-7; 7 bases are shared with TRBD1. The sequenced material came from peripheral blood. CDR3 in DNA: TGTGCCAGTCGGACAGGCCAAAGCTCCTACGAGCAGTACTTC. Translating it yields CASRTGQSSYEQYF.